This T cell receptor (beta chain) comes out of a study of ipilimumab plus nivolumab after autologous stem cell transplantation. Concerning this clone: Its target is not known.

The table came from immunoSEQ multiplex PCR; TCRdb's copy has only in-frame clones and leaves some out. In the table there are about 4,800 clones, about two thirds of which are singletons. Study-level findings and limits: The authors say TCR, Treg and microbiome findings warrant further study.

Germline CDR1 SGHRS, CDR2 YFSETQ. The CDR3 extends over 12 amino acids. The V end lost 1 base, the J end lost 11 bases, and 11 bases lay between the germline ends. Starting 14 to 28 days after autologous transplant, ipilimumab 1 mg/kg was given. Specimen: PBMCs, collected in a trial of ipilimumab plus nivolumab as post-transplant consolidation. The receptor was isolated from a male donor with multiple myeloma. V gene TRBV5-1 combines with J gene TRBJ2-3; possibly TRBD2 for D (6 bases). The CDR3 loop reads CASSLSTSWQYF. DNA of the CDR3: TGCGCCAGCAGCTTGTCGACTAGTTGGCAGTATTTT.